This T cell receptor (beta chain) was obtained from a study of neurological immune-mediated disorders. Overall study findings and caveats: Across subjects, no CDR3 amino acid sequence appeared in expanded clones of more than one subject, a finding that suggested private repertoires in all groups.

Looked up from germline, CDR1 is MDHEN and CDR2 is SYDVKM. Trimming removed 3 bases from V and 1 base from J; junction bases left unmatched: 1. CDR3 length equals 14 residues. To note about this clonotype: Its antigen is as yet unknown.

TCRdb passed the 5' RACE reads through MiXCR, listing each CDR3 protein once. Of over 15,000 distinct CDR3 sequences listed, approximately 26% were seen once; the top ten hold 25% to 35%. This TCR was recovered from a man aged 50-59 years with HTLV-1-associated myelopathy (HAM/TSP). This chain uses TRBV28 with TRBJ2-7; 9 positions agree with TRBD1. The sample comprised PBMCs. CDR3 sequence reads: CASSFGTGSYEQYF. DNA of the CDR3: TGTGCCAGCAGTTTCGGGACAGGGTCCTACGAGCAGTACTTC.